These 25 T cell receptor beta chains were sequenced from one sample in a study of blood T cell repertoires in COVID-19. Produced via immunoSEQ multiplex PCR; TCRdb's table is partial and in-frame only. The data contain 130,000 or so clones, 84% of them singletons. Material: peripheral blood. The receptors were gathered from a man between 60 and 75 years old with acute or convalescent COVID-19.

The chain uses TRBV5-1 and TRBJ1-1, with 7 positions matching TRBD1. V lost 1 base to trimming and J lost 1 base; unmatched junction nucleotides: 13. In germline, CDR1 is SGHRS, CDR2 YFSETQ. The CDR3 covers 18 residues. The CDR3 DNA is TGCGCCAGCAGCTTGACTTCTCCCTGGGACAGCACGAACACTGAAGCTTTCTTT. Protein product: CASSLTSPWDSTNTEAFF.

The CDR3 protein is CATGSEGQPQHF. CDR3 coding DNA: TGTGCCACGGGTAGCGAGGGTCAGCCCCAGCATTTT. J is TRBJ1-5 and V is TRBV10-3; no definite D call. V was clipped by 10 bases and J by 6 bases, with 13 bases between them. CDR3 length equals 12 residues. Germline V gene sequence: CDR1 ENHRY, CDR2 SYGVKD.

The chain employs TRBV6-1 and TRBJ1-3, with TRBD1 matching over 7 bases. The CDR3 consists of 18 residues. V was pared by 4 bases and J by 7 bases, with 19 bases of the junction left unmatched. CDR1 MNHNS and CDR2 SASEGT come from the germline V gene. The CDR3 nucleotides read TGTGCCAGCAGTGCCCGAGTAGGCGGACAGGCAAGGGGCAACACCATATATTTT. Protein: CASSARVGGQARGNTIYF.

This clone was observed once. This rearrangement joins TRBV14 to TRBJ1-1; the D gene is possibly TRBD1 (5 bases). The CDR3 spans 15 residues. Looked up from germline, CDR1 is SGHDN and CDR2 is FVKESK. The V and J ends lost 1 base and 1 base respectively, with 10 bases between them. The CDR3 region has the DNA TGTGCCAGCAGCCAAGCGTACAGGCCGAACACTGAAGCTTTCTTT. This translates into CASSQAYRPNTEAFF.

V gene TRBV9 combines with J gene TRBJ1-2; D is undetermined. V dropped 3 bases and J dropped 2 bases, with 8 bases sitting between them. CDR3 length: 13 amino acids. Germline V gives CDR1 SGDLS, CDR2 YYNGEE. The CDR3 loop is CASSADFNYGYTF. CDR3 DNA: TGTGCCAGCAGCGCTGACTTCAACTATGGCTACACCTTC.

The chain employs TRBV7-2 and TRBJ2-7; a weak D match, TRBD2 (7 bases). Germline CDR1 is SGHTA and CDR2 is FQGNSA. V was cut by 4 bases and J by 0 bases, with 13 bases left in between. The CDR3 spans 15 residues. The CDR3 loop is CASSYAGAVSYEQYF. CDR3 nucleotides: TGTGCCAGCAGCTATGCGGGGGCCGTCTCCTACGAGCAGTACTTC.

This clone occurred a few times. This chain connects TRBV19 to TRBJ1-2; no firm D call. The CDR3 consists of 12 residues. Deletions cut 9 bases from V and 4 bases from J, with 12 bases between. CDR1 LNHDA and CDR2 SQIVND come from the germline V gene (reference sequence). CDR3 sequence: CASEGSGYGYTF. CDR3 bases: TGTGCCAGCGAGGGTTCGGGCTATGGCTACACCTTC. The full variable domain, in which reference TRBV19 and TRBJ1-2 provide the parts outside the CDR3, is DGGITQSPKYLFRKEGQNVTLSCEQNLNHDAMYWYRQDPGQGLRLIYYSQIVNDFQKGDIAEGYSVSREKKESFPLTVTSAQKNPTAFYLCASEGSGYGYTFGSGTRLTVV.

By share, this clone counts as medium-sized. CDR3 in amino acids: CASRGTGGSLEQYF. DNA of the CDR3: TGTGCCAGCAGGGGTACAGGGGGCTCCCTCGAGCAGTACTTC. This chain links TRBV6-6 with TRBJ2-7; 9 nucleotides line up with TRBD1. This CDR3 spans 14 amino acids. Germline V lookup: CDR1 MNHNY, CDR2 SVGAGI (reference sequence). Trimming took 6 bases from V and 6 from J; bases not matched to a gene: 9.

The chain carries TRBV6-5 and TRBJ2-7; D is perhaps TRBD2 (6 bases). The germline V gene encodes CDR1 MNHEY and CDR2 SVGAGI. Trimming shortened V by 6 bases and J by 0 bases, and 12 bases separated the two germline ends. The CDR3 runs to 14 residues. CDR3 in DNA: TGTGCCAGCAGATCGGACGGGAGCTCCTACGAGCAGTACTTC. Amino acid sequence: CASRSDGSSYEQYF.

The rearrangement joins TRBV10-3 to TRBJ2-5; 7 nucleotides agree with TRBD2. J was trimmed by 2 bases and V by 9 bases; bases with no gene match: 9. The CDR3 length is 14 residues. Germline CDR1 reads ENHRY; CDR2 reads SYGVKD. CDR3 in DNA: TGTGCCATGTCGGCGGGAGTGGGTCAAGAGACCCAGTACTTC. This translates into CAMSAGVGQETQYF.

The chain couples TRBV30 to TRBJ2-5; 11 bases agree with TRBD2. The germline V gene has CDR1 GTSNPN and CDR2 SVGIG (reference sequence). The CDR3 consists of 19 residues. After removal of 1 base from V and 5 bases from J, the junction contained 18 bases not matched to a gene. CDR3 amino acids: CAWSGRSLAGVIFRETQYF. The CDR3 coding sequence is TGTGCCTGGAGTGGAAGATCACTAGCGGGGGTAATTTTTAGGGAGACCCAGTACTTC.

CDR3 sequence reads: CASSVGRANEKLFF. The CDR3 DNA reads as TGTGCCAGCAGCGTTGGCAGGGCGAATGAAAAACTGTTTTTT. The V gene is TRBV9, the J gene TRBJ1-4, with D maybe TRBD1 (5 bases). CDR3 length: 14 amino acids. Germline V lookup: CDR1 SGDLS, CDR2 YYNGEE. V lost 2 bases and J 5 bases, leaving 10 bases between the germline ends.

The CDR3 nucleotides read TGCGCCAGCAGCTTGGGTGTGGGACAGGGATCGAACACCGGGGAGCTGTTTTTT. Its protein is CASSLGVGQGSNTGELFF. This sequence joins TRBV5-1 and TRBJ2-2; TRBD1 matches at 9 bases. Looked up from germline, CDR1 is SGHRS and CDR2 is YFSETQ. CDR3 length: 18 residues. Germline trimming cut 0 bases from V and 0 bases from J; bases unmatched to any gene: 6.

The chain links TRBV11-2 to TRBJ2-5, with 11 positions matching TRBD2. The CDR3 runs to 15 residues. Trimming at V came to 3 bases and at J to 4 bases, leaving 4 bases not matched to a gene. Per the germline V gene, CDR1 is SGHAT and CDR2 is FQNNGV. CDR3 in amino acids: CASSFGSGRGETQYF. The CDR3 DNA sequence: TGTGCCAGCAGCTTCGGTAGCGGGAGGGGAGAGACCCAGTACTTC.

CDR3 protein: CASSLRPAAYEQYF. CDR3 coding DNA: TGTGCCAGCAGTTTACGGCCGGCGGCCTACGAGCAGTACTTC. The V and J genes are TRBV27 and TRBJ2-7; no firm D call. The CDR3 totals 14 residues. The ends were cut back, 2 bases at V and 2 bases at J, with 10 bases in the middle. The V gene's germline CDR1 is MNHEY and CDR2 SMNVEV (reference sequence).

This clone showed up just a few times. DNA for the CDR3: TGTGCCAGCAGAAGACTAGCGGGGAACACCGGGGAGCTGTTTTTT. Protein product: CASRRLAGNTGELFF. V gene TRBV7-3 combines with J gene TRBJ2-2; 10 nucleotides match TRBD2. Trimming at V came to 6 bases and at J to 1 base, leaving 2 bases not matched to a gene. Per germline, CDR1 SGHTA and CDR2 FQGTGA. The length of the CDR3 is 15 residues.

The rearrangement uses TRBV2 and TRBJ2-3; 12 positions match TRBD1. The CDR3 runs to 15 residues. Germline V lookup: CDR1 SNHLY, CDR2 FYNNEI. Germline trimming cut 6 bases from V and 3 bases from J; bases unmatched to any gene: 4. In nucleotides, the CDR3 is TGTGCCAGCAGCCCGGGACAGGGGGCAACAGATACGCAGTATTTT. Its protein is CASSPGQGATDTQYF.

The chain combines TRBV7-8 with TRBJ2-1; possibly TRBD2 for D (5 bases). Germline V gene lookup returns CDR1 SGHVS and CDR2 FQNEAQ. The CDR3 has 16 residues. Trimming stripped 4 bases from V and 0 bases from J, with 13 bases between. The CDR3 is CASSSPLGSSYNEQFF. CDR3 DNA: TGTGCCAGCAGCTCGCCCCTAGGGAGCTCCTACAATGAGCAGTTCTTC.

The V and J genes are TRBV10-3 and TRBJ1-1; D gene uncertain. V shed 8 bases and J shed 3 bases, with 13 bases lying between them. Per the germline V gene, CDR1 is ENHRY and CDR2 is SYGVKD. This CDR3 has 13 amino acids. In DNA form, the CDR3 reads TGTGCCATCCAGTTCGGTCGGGACACTGAAGCTTTCTTT. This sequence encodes CAIQFGRDTEAFF.

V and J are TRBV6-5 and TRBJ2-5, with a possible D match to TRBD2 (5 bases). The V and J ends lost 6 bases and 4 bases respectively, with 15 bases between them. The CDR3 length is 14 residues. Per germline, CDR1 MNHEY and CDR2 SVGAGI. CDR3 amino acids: CASRDWTVGETQYF. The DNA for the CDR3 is TGTGCCAGCAGGGACTGGACTGTGGGAGAGACCCAGTACTTC.

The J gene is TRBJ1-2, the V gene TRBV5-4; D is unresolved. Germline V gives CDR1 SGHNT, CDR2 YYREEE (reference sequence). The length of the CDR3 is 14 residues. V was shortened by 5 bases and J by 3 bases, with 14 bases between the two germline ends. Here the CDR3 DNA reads TGTGCCAGCAGTCTCCCTTCCGGGGACTATGGCTACACCTTC. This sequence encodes CASSLPSGDYGYTF.

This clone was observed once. The CDR3 here is CASKGTGLYEQYF. In DNA form, the CDR3 reads TGTGCCAGTAAGGGAACAGGGTTGTACGAGCAGTACTTC. V usage is TRBV19 and J usage is TRBJ2-7; a possible D gene is TRBD1 (6 bases). V was pared by 7 bases and J by 4 bases, with 14 bases between. Per germline, CDR1 LNHDA and CDR2 SQIVND (reference sequence). The CDR3 runs 13 residues.

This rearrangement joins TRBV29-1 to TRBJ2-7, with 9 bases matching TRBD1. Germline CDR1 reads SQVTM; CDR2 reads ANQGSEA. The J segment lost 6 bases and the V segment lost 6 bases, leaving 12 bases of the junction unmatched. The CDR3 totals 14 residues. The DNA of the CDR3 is TGCAGCGTCTGGGGCGGGACAGGGCTGGCCGAGCAGTACTTC. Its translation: CSVWGGTGLAEQYF.

CDR3 residues: CASSLVSSYEQYF. The DNA of the CDR3 is TGTGCCAGCAGCTTAGTTAGCTCCTACGAGCAGTACTTC. This chain links TRBV11-2 with TRBJ2-7; D gene ambiguous. Germline V gives CDR1 SGHAT, CDR2 FQNNGV. V dropped 1 base and J dropped 0 bases, with 4 bases sitting between them. The length of the CDR3 is 13 residues.

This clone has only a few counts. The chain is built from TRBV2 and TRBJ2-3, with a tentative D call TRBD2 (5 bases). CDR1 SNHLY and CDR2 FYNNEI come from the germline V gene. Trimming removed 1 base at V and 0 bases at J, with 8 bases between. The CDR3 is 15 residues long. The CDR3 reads CASSEGPGSTDTQYF. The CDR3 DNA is TGTGCCAGCAGTGAAGGTCCGGGAAGCACAGATACGCAGTATTTT. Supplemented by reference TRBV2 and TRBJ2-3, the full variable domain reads EPEVTQTPSHQVTQMGQEVILRCVPISNHLYFYWYRQILGQKVEFLVSFYNNEISEKSEIFDDQFSVERPDGSNFTLKIRSTKLEDSAMYFCASSEGPGSTDTQYFGPGTRLTVL.